The sequence of this TCR beta chain was determined in a study of T cell responses to AZD1222 COVID-19 vaccine. Notes on the study in general: Close to half of all spike-specific TCRs reportedly target regions of the variants that are unmutated. CD4 TCRs covered the whole spike, strongest at regions 160-218 and 743-854. Researchers took repertoire samples only after the peak T cell response had come.

Trimming stripped 3 bases from V and 2 bases from J, with 7 bases between. This CDR3 contains 13 residues. Sequencing was performed with immunoSEQ multiplex PCR; in TCRdb, only in-frame clones are kept and a portion is missing. The table lists just over 150,000 clones, around nine tenths of them singletons. Worth noting for this clone: Its antigen is still unknown.

Some second doses came at about 4 weeks and others at about 12 weeks; these were pooled. Sequences were derived from peripheral blood, sampled 28 days after the second AZD1222 dose. The sequence was obtained from an adult who received the AZD1222 COVID-19 vaccine. The chain recombines TRBV12-3 or TRBV12-4 with TRBJ1-1; perhaps TRBD1 as D (5 bases). CDR3 in amino acids: CASSFRENTEAFF. CDR3 coding DNA: TGTGCCAGCAGTTTCAGGGAAAACACTGAAGCTTTCTTT.